Listed here are 3 T cell receptor beta chains from one sample, sequenced in a study of shared clonotypes between healthy human individuals (dated by TCRdb to 2020 to 2022). The method behind the library was the immunoSEQ multiplex PCR assay. In its TCRdb copy, this immuneACCESS table keeps in-frame sequences only and misses some clones. Where compared with another copy, unresolved V genes explain less than half of these, and the others have no known cause. The sample records some 2,400,000 clones, roughly 95% of which are singletons. The top ten hold 0.13% of the sample. Specimen: naive CD4+ T cells sorted from blood. The cell subset or site label of this sample denotes: CD45RA+ positively selected. The receptors derive from a man aged 18 to 30 in good health.

V is TRBV10-3 and J is TRBJ1-1; 10 positions match TRBD1. J lost 4 bases, V lost 5 bases, and 4 bases had no gene match. CDR1 is ENHRY, CDR2 SYGVKD, per germline. The CDR3 is made up of 14 amino acids. The CDR3 reads CAISQTGGITEAFF. CDR3 in DNA: TGTGCCATCAGTCAGACAGGGGGCATCACTGAAGCTTTCTTT.

The chain carries TRBV14 and TRBJ2-5; D gene uncertain. Germline V gene sequence: CDR1 SGHDN, CDR2 FVKESK. CDR3 size: 15 residues. V dropped 2 bases and J dropped 4 bases, with 14 bases sitting between them. CDR3 nucleotides: TGTGCCAGCAGCCAAATGGGTGGCAAAAGAGAGACCCAGTACTTC. It specifies CASSQMGGKRETQYF.

This chain uses TRBV27 with TRBJ2-7, with TRBD2 matching 12 bases. The CDR3 has 14 amino acids. CDR1 and CDR2 (germline): MNHEY, SMNVEV (reference sequence). V was pared by 6 bases and J by 6 bases, with 6 bases of the junction left unmatched. DNA of the CDR3: TGTGCCAGCAGGGAGGAACTAGCGGGAGGCGAGCAGTACTTC. This translates into CASREELAGGEQYF.